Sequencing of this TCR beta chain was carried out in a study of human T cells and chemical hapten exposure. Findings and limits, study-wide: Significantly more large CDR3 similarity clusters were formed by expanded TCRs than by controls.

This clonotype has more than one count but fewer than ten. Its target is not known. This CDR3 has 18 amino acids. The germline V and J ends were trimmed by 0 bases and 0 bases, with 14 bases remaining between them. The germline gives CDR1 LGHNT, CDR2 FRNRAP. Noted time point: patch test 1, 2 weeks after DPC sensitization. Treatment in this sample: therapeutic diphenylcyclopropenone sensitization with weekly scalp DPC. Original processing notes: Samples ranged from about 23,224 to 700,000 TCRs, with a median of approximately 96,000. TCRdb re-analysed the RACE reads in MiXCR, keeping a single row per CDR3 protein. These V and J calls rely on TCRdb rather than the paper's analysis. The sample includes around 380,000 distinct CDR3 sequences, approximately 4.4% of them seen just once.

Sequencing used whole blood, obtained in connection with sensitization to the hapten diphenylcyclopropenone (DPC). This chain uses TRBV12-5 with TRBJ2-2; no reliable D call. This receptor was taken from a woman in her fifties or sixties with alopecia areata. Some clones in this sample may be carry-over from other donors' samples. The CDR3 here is CASGLVRGPSSNTGELFF. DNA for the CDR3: TGTGCTAGTGGTTTGGTACGCGGCCCTTCCTCGAACACCGGGGAGCTGTTTTTT.